The 29 T cell receptor beta chains presented below share a single source sample, sequenced in a study of blood T cell repertoires in COVID-19. Sequencing was performed with immunoSEQ multiplex PCR; in TCRdb, only in-frame clones are kept and a portion is missing. Of about 130,000 clones in the sample, approximately 81% were seen once. Sequencing input: peripheral blood. These receptors all come from a woman aged 45-65 years with acute or convalescent COVID-19.

V is TRBV5-4 and J is TRBJ2-1; TRBD2 matches at 10 bases. Germline CDR1 SGHNT, CDR2 YYREEE (reference sequence). Unmatched junction bases numbered 9, after V lost 4 bases and J lost 8 bases. The CDR3 has 15 residues. Written as DNA, the CDR3 is TGTGCCAGCAGCCTAAGCTCCAGCGGGAGGGATGAGCAGTTCTTC. It codes for CASSLSSSGRDEQFF.

To note about this clone: The junction departs from germline at one end; a sequencing error may be responsible. The J gene is TRBJ2-6, the V gene TRBV6-2 or TRBV6-3, with TRBD1 as a possible D gene (5 bases). Germline V gives CDR1 MNHEY, CDR2 SVGEGT. The CDR3 has 13 amino acids. The CDR3 is CASSLAGANILTF. The CDR3 nucleotides read TGTGCCAGCAGCCTTGCTGGGGCCAACATCCTGACTTTC.

The CDR3, as DNA: TGTGCCTGGAACTCCAGACCAGGCTGGGAGCAGTACTTC. It encodes CAWNSRPGWEQYF. V usage is TRBV30 and J usage is TRBJ2-7; D not resolved. Germline V lookup: CDR1 GTSNPN, CDR2 SVGIG (reference sequence). The CDR3 runs to 13 residues. Trimming cost V 4 bases and J 7 bases, with 17 bases left between them.

This clone was seen a handful of times. J is TRBJ2-7 and V is TRBV7-3; D might be TRBD2 (6 bases). From germline, CDR1 is SGHTA and CDR2 FQGTGA. The CDR3 has 14 amino acids. V was trimmed by 5 bases and J by 0 bases, leaving 11 bases between them. This CDR3 is CASSPDGSSYEQYF. The CDR3 DNA reads TGTGCCAGCAGCCCCGACGGGAGCTCCTACGAGCAGTACTTC.

V is TRBV6-1 and J is TRBJ1-5; TRBD1 is a possible D gene (5 bases). Looked up from germline, CDR1 is MNHNS and CDR2 is SASEGT. V gave up 0 bases and J gave up 4 bases, with 10 bases separating them. CDR3 size: 15 residues. CDR3 nucleotide sequence: TGTGCCAGCAGTGAAGCGAGGCAGGGAAATCAGCCCCAGCATTTT. As protein: CASSEARQGNQPQHF.

The count of this clone is one. The chain is built from TRBV5-6 and TRBJ1-3; tentative D call: TRBD1 (6 bases). V lost 2 bases and J 2 bases, leaving 11 bases between the germline ends. The CDR3 spans 15 residues. Germline V lookup: CDR1 SGHDT, CDR2 YYEEEE. The DNA for the CDR3 is TGTGCCAGCAGCTTAAAGGGGGGGCCTGGAAACACCATATATTTT. Amino acids: CASSLKGGPGNTIYF.

The chain recombines TRBV4-1 with TRBJ1-1, with 8 bases aligning to TRBD1. The CDR3 runs to 13 residues. V trimming: 6 bases; J trimming: 5 bases; junction bases outside the gene matches: 5. Per the germline V gene, CDR1 is MGHRA and CDR2 is YSYEKL. DNA of the CDR3: TGCGCCAGCAGATCTGGACAGGGTACTGAAGCTTTCTTT. As protein: CASRSGQGTEAFF.

The chain uses TRBV5-4 and TRBJ1-1; maybe TRBD1 (5 bases). The germline V gene encodes CDR1 SGHNT and CDR2 YYREEE (reference sequence). V lost 0 bases and J lost 11, with 17 bases in between. This CDR3 is 14 amino acids long. In nucleotides, the CDR3 is TGTGCCAGCAGCTTGGAAGGGGCGGCGGCCAGGGCTTTCTTT. Amino acid sequence: CASSLEGAAARAFF.

This chain uses TRBV5-4 with TRBJ2-5; 9 bases map to TRBD1. This CDR3 comprises 16 residues. J lost 5 bases, V lost 3 bases, and 11 bases had no gene match. Per the germline V gene, CDR1 is SGHNT and CDR2 is YYREEE (reference sequence). The CDR3 DNA reads TGTGCCAGCAGCTACATCGGGACAGGGTTGGGTGAGACCCAGTACTTC. Its translation is CASSYIGTGLGETQYF.

The chain links TRBV24-1 to TRBJ2-1, with D tentatively TRBD1 (6 bases). Germline V CDR1 and CDR2: KGHDR, SFDVKD. V shed 0 bases and J shed 3 bases, with 8 bases lying between them. CDR3 size: 15 residues. CDR3 amino acids: CATSDLAQGYNEQFF. The CDR3 nucleotides read TGTGCCACCAGTGATTTGGCACAGGGCTACAATGAGCAGTTCTTC.

The chain links TRBV11-2 to TRBJ2-3; 12 bases line up with TRBD2. This CDR3 has 19 amino acids. Germline V gene data show CDR1 as SGHAT and CDR2 as FQNNGV. The V and J ends lost 5 bases and 6 bases, in that order; junction bases with no gene match: 18. The CDR3 spells CASSRTPALAGGGRDTQYF. In nucleotides, the CDR3 is TGTGCCAGCAGCCGCACCCCCGCACTAGCGGGAGGTGGGCGGGATACGCAGTATTTT.

The rearrangement links TRBV5-5 to TRBJ1-2; 11 bases align to TRBD1. The V and J ends lost 4 bases and 4 bases, in that order; junction bases with no gene match: 3. Germline V lookup: CDR1 SGHKS, CDR2 YYEKEE (reference sequence). This CDR3 has 14 amino acids. The CDR3 sequence is CASSGDRGGYGYTF. CDR3 nucleotides: TGTGCCAGCAGCGGGGACAGGGGGGGCTATGGCTACACCTTC.

This chain uses TRBV18 with TRBJ2-1, with TRBD1 identical over 9 bases. V dropped 3 bases and J dropped 5; count of bases not matched to a gene: 23. The CDR3 contains 21 residues. Germline assignment: CDR1 KGHSH and CDR2 LQKENI. The CDR3 DNA reads TGTGCCAGCTCACCGTCGTCGGGACAGGGTCTTCTCGGGAGAAGGAACAATGAGCAGTTCTTC. Residues: CASSPSSGQGLLGRRNNEQFF.

The chain employs TRBV28 and TRBJ2-5; tentative D call: TRBD1 (6 bases). V dropped 2 bases and J dropped 0 bases, with 13 bases sitting between them. CDR1 and CDR2 (germline): MDHEN, SYDVKM. CDR3 length equals 16 residues. CDR3 coding DNA: TGTGCCAGCAGTTTACGGACAGCCTCGTACCAAGAGACCCAGTACTTC. Residues: CASSLRTASYQETQYF.

The rearrangement joins TRBV2 to TRBJ2-7, with TRBD2 matching over 7 bases. The CDR3 consists of 13 residues. Trimming removed 5 bases from V and 1 base from J; junction bases left unmatched: 2. Germline V CDR1 and CDR2: SNHLY, FYNNEI. The CDR3 region is CASSPGLSYEQYF. The CDR3 DNA sequence: TGTGCCAGCAGTCCGGGACTATCCTACGAGCAGTACTTC.

The rearrangement uses TRBV7-2 and TRBJ2-3; possibly TRBD1 for D (6 bases). Germline assignment: CDR1 SGHTA and CDR2 FQGNSA. Trimming removed 5 bases at V and 0 bases at J, with 15 bases between. This CDR3 has 16 amino acids. The CDR3 protein is CASSVYGTLSTDTQYF. CDR3 DNA sequence: TGTGCCAGCAGCGTCTACGGGACACTTAGCACAGATACGCAGTATTTT.

The V call is TRBV28, the J call TRBJ2-1; 10 positions agree with TRBD2. After removal of 8 bases from V and 3 bases from J, the junction contained 16 bases not matched to a gene. The V gene's germline CDR1 is MDHEN and CDR2 SYDVKM. This CDR3 spans 18 amino acids. The CDR3 nucleotides read TGTGCCAGCTCTCTTACCCGGACTAGCGGTGCATTCTACAATGAGCAGTTCTTC. Its protein product is CASSLTRTSGAFYNEQFF.

This chain uses TRBV11-2 with TRBJ2-2, with D uncertain. Trimming took off 5 bases at V and 4 bases at J, with 17 bases between the two ends. The CDR3 consists of 16 residues. Germline lookup yields CDR1 SGHAT and CDR2 FQNNGV. This CDR3 is CASSPVPLRRTGELFF. CDR3 sequence (DNA): TGTGCCAGCAGCCCCGTTCCCCTGCGCCGCACCGGGGAGCTGTTTTTT.

The CDR3 bases are TGCAGCGAGTCACAGGGGGCACGCTATGGCTACACCTTC. Amino acids: CSESQGARYGYTF. The chain combines TRBV29-1 with TRBJ1-2; 9 positions match TRBD1. Germline trimming cut 7 bases from V and 4 bases from J; bases unmatched to any gene: 7. CDR1 is SQVTM and CDR2 is ANQGSEA in the germline V gene. This CDR3 is 13 amino acids long.

The rearrangement joins TRBV6-6 to TRBJ1-5; the match to TRBD1 covers 7 bases. The ends lost 6 bases at V and 7 bases at J; junction bases unmatched: 6. CDR1 MNHNY and CDR2 SVGAGI come from the germline V gene (reference sequence). The CDR3 spans 13 residues. CDR3 in amino acids: CASRPDRVQPQHF. The CDR3 bases are TGTGCCAGCAGGCCCGACAGGGTGCAGCCCCAGCATTTT.

The chain has TRBV2 and TRBJ2-5; TRBD1 matches at 8 bases. After removal of 7 bases from V and 5 bases from J, the junction contained 12 bases not matched to a gene. This CDR3 spans 15 amino acids. The V gene's germline CDR1 is SNHLY and CDR2 FYNNEI. The CDR3 here is CASNKQGGREETQYF. CDR3 nucleotide sequence: TGTGCCAGCAACAAACAGGGGGGTAGGGAGGAGACCCAGTACTTC.

The rearrangement uses TRBV5-4 and TRBJ2-3, with 11 positions matching TRBD2. This CDR3 has 15 amino acids. Germline V CDR1 and CDR2: SGHNT, YYREEE (reference sequence). V trimming: 4 bases; J trimming: 5 bases; junction bases outside the gene matches: 6. The CDR3: CASSVSGGAGDTQYF. The CDR3, as DNA: TGTGCCAGCAGCGTTAGCGGGGGGGCTGGAGATACGCAGTATTTT.

The J gene is TRBJ2-5, the V gene TRBV5-1, with TRBD1 identical over 7 bases. Trimming at V came to 0 bases and at J to 4 bases, leaving 3 bases not matched to a gene. Germline CDR1 and CDR2: SGHRS and YFSETQ. This CDR3 is built from 14 residues. Here the CDR3 reads CASSLDRGAETQYF. The CDR3 DNA reads as TGCGCCAGCAGCTTGGACAGGGGAGCAGAGACCCAGTACTTC.

The chain combines TRBV27 with TRBJ1-6; perhaps TRBD1 as D (6 bases). V dropped 2 bases and J dropped 7 bases, with 12 bases sitting between them. The CDR3 totals 15 residues. CDR1 and CDR2 from the germline V gene are MNHEY and SMNVEV (reference sequence). CDR3: CASSLIVTGNSPLHF. DNA of the CDR3: TGTGCCAGCAGTTTAATAGTTACAGGGAATTCACCCCTCCACTTT.

This chain links TRBV7-2 with TRBJ1-3; 8 bases are shared with TRBD1. Germline CDR1 and CDR2: SGHTA and FQGNSA. CDR3 length equals 15 residues. V dropped 1 base and J dropped 2; count of bases not matched to a gene: 1. CDR3 sequence: CASSLGQGTGNTIYF. CDR3 bases: TGTGCCAGCAGCTTAGGACAGGGGACTGGAAACACCATATATTTT.

The gene calls are TRBV7-3 and TRBJ1-6; tentative D call: TRBD1 (6 bases). Deletions cut 5 bases from V and 0 bases from J, with 26 bases between. There are 21 residues in the CDR3. Germline assignment: CDR1 SGHTA and CDR2 FQGTGA. CDR3 DNA sequence: TGTGCCAGCAGCCTTCGCCGGGCGCCTCGGGGGGCTAGCTCCTATAATTCACCCCTCCACTTT. It is translated as CASSLRRAPRGASSYNSPLHF.

This chain connects TRBV5-5 to TRBJ2-2; TRBD1 aligns across 8 bases. The ends lost 4 bases at V and 3 bases at J; junction bases unmatched: 5. This CDR3 has 15 residues. Germline V gene sequence: CDR1 SGHKS, CDR2 YYEKEE (reference sequence). The chain's CDR3 is CASSEDRVHTGELFF. CDR3 sequence (DNA): TGTGCCAGCAGCGAGGACAGGGTGCACACCGGGGAGCTGTTTTTT. The full variable domain, completed using reference TRBV5-5 and TRBJ2-2, is DAGVTQSPTHLIKTRGQQVTLRCSPISGHKSVSWYQQVLGQGPQFIFQYYEKEERGRGNFPDRFSARQFPNYSSELNVNALLLGDSALYLCASSEDRVHTGELFFGEGSRLTVL.

The chain joins TRBV13 to TRBJ1-6, with 8 positions matching TRBD1. After removal of 0 bases from V and 5 bases from J, the junction contained 0 bases not matched to a gene. CDR1 is PRHDT and CDR2 is FYEKMQ in the germline V gene (reference sequence). This CDR3 contains 15 residues. The CDR3 region is CASSLGDRDNSPLHF. The CDR3 nucleotides are TGTGCCAGCAGCTTAGGGGACAGGGATAATTCACCCCTCCACTTT.

The rearrangement uses TRBV19 and TRBJ2-3; no clear D gene. Germline CDR1 reads LNHDA; CDR2 reads SQIVND (reference sequence). V lost 5 bases and J 2 bases, leaving 14 bases between the germline ends. The CDR3 sequence is 15 residues long. The CDR3 region is CASSVSASSTDTQYF. In nucleotides, the CDR3 is TGTGCCAGTAGTGTGAGCGCTTCATCCACAGATACGCAGTATTTT.